This passage covers 5 T cell receptor beta chains from one sample sequenced in a study of blood T cell repertoires in COVID-19. Generated by immunoSEQ multiplex PCR, the TCRdb table keeps only in-frame clones and is missing some. The sample lists some 250,000 clones, approximately 87% occurring once. The sample consisted of peripheral blood. Receptors originate from a woman in her 30s with COVID-19, enrolled during active disease.

V is TRBV18 and J is TRBJ2-7; D remains ambiguous. The CDR3 runs 12 residues. V was clipped by 5 bases and J by 5 bases, with 10 bases between them. From germline, CDR1 is KGHSH and CDR2 LQKENI. The CDR3 DNA sequence: TGTGCCAGCTCATCCTCTACGGACGAGCAGTACTTC. This encodes CASSSSTDEQYF.

The V gene is TRBV18, the J gene TRBJ2-1, with TRBD1 as a possible D gene (6 bases). Germline V lookup: CDR1 KGHSH, CDR2 LQKENI. This CDR3 is built from 15 residues. V dropped 3 bases and J dropped 10 bases, with 19 bases sitting between them. Here the CDR3 reads CASSPSGTRGQEQFF. CDR3 sequence (DNA): TGTGCCAGCTCACCGTCCGGGACGAGAGGACAGGAGCAGTTCTTC. Combining the CDR3 with reference TRBV18 and TRBJ2-1 gives the whole variable domain NAGVMQNPRHLVRRRGQEARLRCSPMKGHSHVYWYRQLPEEGLKFMVYLQKENIIDESGMPKERFSAEFPKEGPSILRIQQVVRGDSAAYFCASSPSGTRGQEQFFGPGTRLTVL.

The chain recombines TRBV19 with TRBJ1-1; D is possibly TRBD1 (5 bases). The V gene's germline CDR1 is LNHDA and CDR2 SQIVND (reference sequence). The CDR3 is 11 residues long. The V end lost 9 bases, the J end lost 5 bases, and 10 bases lay between the germline ends. CDR3 in amino acids: CASGGRTEAFF. The CDR3 bases are TGTGCCAGCGGGGGTCGGACTGAAGCTTTCTTT.

This chain joins TRBV18 and TRBJ1-2; 10 positions agree with TRBD1. V lost 2 bases and J lost 7; bases outside the gene matches: 7. Germline V gene data show CDR1 as KGHSH and CDR2 as LQKENI. The CDR3 runs 15 residues. CDR3 sequence (DNA): TGTGCCAGCTCACCATCTCCCGGGACAGGGGTTGGCTACACCTTC. This codes for CASSPSPGTGVGYTF.

The chain carries TRBV3-1 (or the pseudogene TRBV3-2) and TRBJ2-5; TRBD2 agrees at 8 bases. This CDR3 is 15 amino acids long. The V segment lost 4 bases and the J segment 4 bases; nucleotides outside the gene matches: 8. Germline V gives CDR1 LGHDT, CDR2 YNNKEL (reference sequence). In DNA form, the CDR3 reads TGTGCCAGCAGCCCGAATAGCGGGGTAGGAGAGACCCAGTACTTC. Encoded protein: CASSPNSGVGETQYF.